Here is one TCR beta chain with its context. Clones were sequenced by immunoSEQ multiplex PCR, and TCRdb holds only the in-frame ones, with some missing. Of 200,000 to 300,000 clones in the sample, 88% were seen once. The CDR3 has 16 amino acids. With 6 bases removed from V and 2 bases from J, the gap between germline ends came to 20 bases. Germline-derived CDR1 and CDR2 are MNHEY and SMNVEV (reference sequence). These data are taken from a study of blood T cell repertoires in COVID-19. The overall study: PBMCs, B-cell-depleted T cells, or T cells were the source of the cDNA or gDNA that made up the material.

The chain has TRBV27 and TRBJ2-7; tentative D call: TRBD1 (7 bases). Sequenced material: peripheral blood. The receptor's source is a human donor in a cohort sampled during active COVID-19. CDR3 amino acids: CASSLPSPGGPYEQYF. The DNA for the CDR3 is TGTGCCAGCAGCCTCCCCTCTCCAGGGGGGCCCTACGAGCAGTACTTC.